This T cell receptor (beta chain) came from a study of T cells expressing NK-cell markers. Study-level background: There were seven HCMV-seropositive donors and one seronegative donor among the eight sequenced. The study's findings and limits: Among CD8+ T cells from 5 to 7 donors, dominant NKG2C+ clonotypes accounted for about 1.0-7.5%.

Following a re-call of the 5' RACE reads, TCRdb has one entry per CDR3 protein and lacks DNA. This sample contains around 550,000 distinct CDR3 sequences. A remark on this clonotype: As yet, its antigen is unknown.

The germline CDR1 and CDR2 sequences are SGHVS and FQNEAQ. The CDR3 is 16 residues long. The clonotype was recovered from a man aged 18 to 29 in good health. V gene TRBV7-8 combines with J gene TRBJ2-1; TCRdb indicates TRBD2, and absent DNA this call remains unverified. The sequencing sample was made of blood T cells: a sorted CD56 or NKG2C T cell subset, CD4+ or CD8+ T cells, or bulk PBMC T cells (not recorded which). CDR3 sequence reads: CASSPTPTSEYNEQFF.